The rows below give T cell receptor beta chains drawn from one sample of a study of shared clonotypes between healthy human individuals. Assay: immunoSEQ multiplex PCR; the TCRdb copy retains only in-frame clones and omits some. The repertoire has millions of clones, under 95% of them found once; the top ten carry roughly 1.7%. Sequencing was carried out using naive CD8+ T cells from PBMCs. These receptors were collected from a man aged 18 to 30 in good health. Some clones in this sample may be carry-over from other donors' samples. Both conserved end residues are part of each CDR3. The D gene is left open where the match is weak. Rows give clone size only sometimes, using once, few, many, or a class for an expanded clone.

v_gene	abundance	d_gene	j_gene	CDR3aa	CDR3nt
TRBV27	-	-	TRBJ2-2	CASSLGTGPTGELFF	-
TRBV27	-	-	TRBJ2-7	CASSSPRGGGSYEQYF	TGTGCCAGCAGTTCCCCCCGGGGTGGGGGCTCCTACGAGCAGTACTTC
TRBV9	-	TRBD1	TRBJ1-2	CASSPWGTDYGYTF	TGTGCCAGCAGCCCTTGGGGGACAGACTATGGCTACACCTTC
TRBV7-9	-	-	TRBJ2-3	CASSPTVGTDTQYF	TGTGCCAGCAGCCCCACGGTGGGCACAGATACGCAGTATTTT
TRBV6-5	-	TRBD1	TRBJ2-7	CASSYGQGVPYEQYF	TGTGCCAGCAGTTACGGGCAGGGGGTCCCCTACGAGCAGTACTTC
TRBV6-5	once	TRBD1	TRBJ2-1	CASSTGVYPYNEQFF	TGTGCCAGCAGTACAGGGGTATACCCCTACAATGAGCAGTTCTTC
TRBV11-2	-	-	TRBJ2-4	CASTATNTNPKNIQYF	TGTGCCAGCACAGCCACAAATACCAATCCCAAAAACATTCAGTACTTC
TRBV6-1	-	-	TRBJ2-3	CASSELRGSTDTQYF	TGTGCCAGCAGTGAATTACGCGGGAGCACAGATACGCAGTATTTT
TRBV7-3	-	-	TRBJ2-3	CASSLGGVGTDTQYF	TGTGCCAGCAGCTTAGGGGGCGTCGGCACAGATACGCAGTATTTT
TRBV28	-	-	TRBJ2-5	CASSLSHRGETQYF	TGTGCCAGCAGTCTATCCCATAGGGGGGAGACCCAGTACTTC
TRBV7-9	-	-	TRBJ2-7	CASSTTPGYRTEQYF	TGTGCCAGCAGCACCACGCCGGGATATCGCACCGAGCAGTACTTC
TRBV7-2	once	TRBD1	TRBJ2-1	CASSPGQYNEQFF	TGTGCCAGCAGCCCGGGACAGTACAATGAGCAGTTCTTC
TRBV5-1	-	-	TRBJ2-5	CASSLDRSTVGSETQYF	TGCGCCAGCAGCTTGGATAGGTCGACAGTAGGTTCGGAGACCCAGTACTTC
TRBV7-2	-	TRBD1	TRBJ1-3	CARTHSRDRDGNTIYF	TGTGCCAGGACCCACTCCCGGGACAGGGACGGAAACACCATATATTTT
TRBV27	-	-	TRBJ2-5	CASSFGGETQYF	TGTGCCAGCAGTTTTGGAGGGGAGACCCAGTACTTC
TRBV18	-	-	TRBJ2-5	CASSPPPGQTQYF	TGTGCCAGCTCACCACCGCCGGGACAGACCCAGTACTTC
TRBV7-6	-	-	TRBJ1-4	CASSSGLQNEKLFF	TGTGCCAGCAGCTCGGGACTACAGAATGAAAAACTGTTTTTT
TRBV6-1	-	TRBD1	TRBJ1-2	CASSETQGARGYTF	TGTGCCAGCAGTGAAACCCAGGGGGCGCGAGGCTACACCTTC
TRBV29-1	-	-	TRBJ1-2	CSAKQGTDYGYTF	TGCAGCGCAAAACAGGGCACTGACTATGGCTACACCTTC
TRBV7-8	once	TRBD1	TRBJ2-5	CASSSRTGIEETQYF	TGTGCCAGCAGCTCAAGGACAGGGATTGAGGAGACCCAGTACTTC
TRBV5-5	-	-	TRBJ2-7	CASSLVGRPASSYEQYF	TGTGCCAGCAGCTTGGTTGGCAGACCTGCCAGCTCCTACGAGCAGTACTTC
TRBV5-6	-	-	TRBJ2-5	CASSPGNRLIQETQYF	TGTGCCAGCAGCCCGGGGAACAGGCTGATCCAAGAGACCCAGTACTTC
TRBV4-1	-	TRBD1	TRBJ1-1	CASSQGTDRVWTEAFF	TGCGCCAGCAGCCAAGGTACTGACAGGGTTTGGACTGAAGCTTTCTTT
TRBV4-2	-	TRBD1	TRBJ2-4	CASSQEAQGSIAKNIQYF	TGTGCCAGCAGCCAAGAGGCACAGGGGAGCATTGCCAAAAACATTCAGTACTTC
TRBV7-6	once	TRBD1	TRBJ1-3	CASSPRTGGTIYF	TGTGCCAGCAGCCCGCGGACAGGAGGCACCATATATTTT
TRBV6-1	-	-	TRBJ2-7	CASSDWAASYEQYF	TGTGCCAGCAGTGACTGGGCAGCCTCCTACGAGCAGTACTTC
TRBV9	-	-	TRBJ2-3	CASSVGLGITDTQYF	TGTGCCAGCAGCGTAGGTTTAGGAATAACAGATACGCAGTATTTT
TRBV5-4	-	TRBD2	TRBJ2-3	CASSLVAGDTDTQYF	TGTGCCAGCAGCTTGGTTGCGGGGGACACAGATACGCAGTATTTT
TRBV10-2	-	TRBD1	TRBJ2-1	CASRDRGVNEQFF	TGCGCCAGCAGGGACAGGGGGGTCAATGAGCAGTTCTTC
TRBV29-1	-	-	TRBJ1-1	CSVVRNTEAFF	TGCAGCGTTGTTAGGAACACTGAAGCTTTCTTT
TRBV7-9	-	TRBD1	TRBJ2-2	CASSGGQGLVGELFF	TGTGCCAGCAGCGGGGGACAGGGACTTGTCGGGGAGCTGTTTTTT
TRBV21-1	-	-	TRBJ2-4	CASSKLARHFFIAKNIQYF	TGTGCCAGCAGCAAGCTGGCCAGGCACTTCTTTATAGCCAAAAACATTCAGTACTTC
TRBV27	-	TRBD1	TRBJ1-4	CASTTTGGAEKLFF	TGTGCCAGCACCACCACAGGGGGCGCTGAAAAACTGTTTTTT
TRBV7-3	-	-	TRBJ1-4	CAKPKGPATNEKLFF	TGTGCCAAACCGAAAGGGCCTGCAACTAATGAAAAACTGTTTTTT
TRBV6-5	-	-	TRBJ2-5	CASSYAQGQETQYF	TGTGCCAGCAGTTACGCCCAGGGCCAAGAGACCCAGTACTTC
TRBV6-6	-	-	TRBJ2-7	CASSQEGGIYEQYF	TGTGCCAGCAGTCAGGAGGGGGGGATATACGAGCAGTACTTC
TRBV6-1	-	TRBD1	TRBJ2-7	CASRDRGSPYEQYF	TGTGCCAGCAGGGACAGGGGGAGCCCCTACGAGCAGTACTTC
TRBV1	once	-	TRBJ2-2	CTSSRHGILSGRAAGELFF	TGCACCAGCAGCCGACATGGTATTCTTAGCGGGAGGGCCGCCGGGGAGCTGTTTTTT
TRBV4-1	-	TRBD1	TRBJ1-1	CASSRGQGLAEAFF	TGCGCCAGCAGCCGGGGACAGGGACTTGCTGAAGCTTTCTTT
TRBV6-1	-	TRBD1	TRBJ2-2	CASSELYWTGKRAGELFF	TGTGCCAGCAGTGAATTGTACTGGACAGGGAAGAGGGCCGGGGAGCTGTTTTTT
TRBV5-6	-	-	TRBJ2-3	CASSSGQGTDTQYF	TGTGCCAGCAGCTCCGGCCAGGGCACAGATACGCAGTATTTT